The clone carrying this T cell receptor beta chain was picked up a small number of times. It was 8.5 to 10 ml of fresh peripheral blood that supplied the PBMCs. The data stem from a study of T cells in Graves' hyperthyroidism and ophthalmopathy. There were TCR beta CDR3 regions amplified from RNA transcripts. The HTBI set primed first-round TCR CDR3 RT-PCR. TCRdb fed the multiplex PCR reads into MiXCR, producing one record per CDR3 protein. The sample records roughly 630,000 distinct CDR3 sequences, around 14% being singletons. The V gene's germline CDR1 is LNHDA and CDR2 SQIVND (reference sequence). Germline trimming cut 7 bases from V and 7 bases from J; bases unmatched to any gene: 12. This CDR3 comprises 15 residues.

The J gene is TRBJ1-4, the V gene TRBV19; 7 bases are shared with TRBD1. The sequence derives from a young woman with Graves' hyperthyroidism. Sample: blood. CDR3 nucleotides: TGTGCCAGTACCAAGACCGACAGGGCCGGTGAAAAACTGTTTTTT. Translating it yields CASTKTDRAGEKLFF.